These 30 T cell receptor beta chains share one sample of origin, sequenced in a study of control samples from healthy donors and cancer patients. The assay was immunoSEQ multiplex PCR, and TCRdb's table has in-frame clones only and misses some. The data hold roughly 170,000 clones, with around 94% observed a single time. The source material was blood. These receptors all come from a woman aged 18-30 years in good health.

The chain combines TRBV29-1 with TRBJ1-1, with 7 bases that match TRBD1. The germline V gene has CDR1 SQVTM and CDR2 ANQGSEA. The CDR3 has 13 amino acids. Trimming removed 4 bases from V and 3 bases from J; junction bases left unmatched: 5. The CDR3, as DNA: TGCAGCGTTGTGACAGGGACGTACACTGAAGCTTTCTTT. Its translation is CSVVTGTYTEAFF.

This clone was detected only once. The V call is TRBV5-1, the J call TRBJ2-4; a possible D gene is TRBD2 (5 bases). Per the germline V gene, CDR1 is SGHRS and CDR2 is YFSETQ. The V and J ends lost 0 bases and 8 bases respectively, with 15 bases between them. This CDR3 spans 15 amino acids. CDR3 region: CASSLASPGRDIQYF. In DNA form, the CDR3 reads TGCGCCAGCAGCTTGGCGTCCCCGGGAAGGGACATTCAGTACTTC.

This clone was detected a few times. This chain's CDR3 is CASSIQHFYGYTF. The CDR3 DNA reads TGTGCCAGCAGTATCCAGCACTTCTATGGCTACACCTTC. V and J are TRBV25-1 and TRBJ1-2; D not resolved. CDR1 and CDR2 (germline): MGHDK, SYGVNS. The CDR3 is made up of 13 amino acids. Trimming pared 5 bases from V and 4 bases from J, leaving 11 bases between.

This chain links TRBV11-2 with TRBJ1-2, with 10 nucleotides matching TRBD1. The germline gives CDR1 SGHAT, CDR2 FQNNGV. The CDR3 is made up of 15 amino acids. The V segment lost 5 bases and the J segment 2 bases; nucleotides outside the gene matches: 5. This CDR3 reads CASSLGQGKNYGYTF. CDR3 sequence (DNA): TGTGCCAGCAGCCTGGGACAGGGGAAGAACTATGGCTACACCTTC.

This chain links TRBV5-6 with TRBJ1-1, with a weak D call TRBD1 (6 bases). Trimming took 3 bases from V and 5 from J, leaving 14 bases between them. This CDR3 spans 14 amino acids. The germline V gene has CDR1 SGHDT and CDR2 YYEEEE. Here the CDR3 reads CASSYTGLGTEAFF. The CDR3 DNA is TGTGCCAGCAGCTACACAGGGCTGGGGACTGAAGCTTTCTTT.

The chain couples TRBV28 to TRBJ2-1; D uncertain. Trimming removed 6 bases at V and 6 bases at J, with 9 bases between. There are 12 residues in the CDR3. The V gene's germline CDR1 is MDHEN and CDR2 SYDVKM. CDR3 nucleotides: TGTGCCAGCAGCCTCTCCGGCAATGAGCAGTTCTTC. This gives the protein CASSLSGNEQFF.

There are a few counts of this clone. The chain has TRBV19 and TRBJ1-5, with unresolved D. Germline lookup yields CDR1 LNHDA and CDR2 SQIVND (reference sequence). The CDR3 consists of 16 residues. V was clipped by 2 bases and J by 0 bases, with 11 bases between them. DNA of the CDR3: TGTGCCAGTAGTATAAAGGAGGATTATAGCAATCAGCCCCAGCATTTT. It encodes CASSIKEDYSNQPQHF.

This rearrangement joins TRBV28 to TRBJ1-1; no reliable D call. V was trimmed by 7 bases and J by 1 base, leaving 4 bases between them. The germline CDR1 and CDR2 sequences are MDHEN and SYDVKM. This CDR3 is 11 amino acids long. The CDR3 region is CASTTNTEAFF. The CDR3 bases are TGTGCCAGCACTACGAACACTGAAGCTTTCTTT.

The chain combines TRBV7-2 with TRBJ1-5; D remains unclear. The V end was cut by 1 base, the J end by 3 bases, with 7 bases between. The CDR3 has 14 amino acids. Germline loops: CDR1 SGHTA, CDR2 FQGNSA. The CDR3 loop reads CASSLGGVNQPQHF. In DNA, the CDR3 is TGTGCCAGCAGCTTAGGCGGGGTCAATCAGCCCCAGCATTTT.

The chain recombines TRBV3-1 (or the pseudogene TRBV3-2) with TRBJ2-3, with D unresolved. CDR3 length: 12 residues. Per the germline V gene, CDR1 is LGHDT and CDR2 is YNNKEL (reference sequence). With 2 bases removed from V and 0 bases from J, the gap between germline ends came to 0 bases. This CDR3 reads CASSQSTDTQYF. Here the CDR3 DNA reads TGTGCCAGCAGCCAAAGCACAGATACGCAGTATTTT.

CDR3 DNA sequence: TGTGCCAGCAGCTTGGGTGGGCATGAGCAGTTCTTC. It translates to CASSLGGHEQFF. The chain carries TRBV3-1 (or the pseudogene TRBV3-2) and TRBJ2-1; no clear D. This CDR3 is built from 12 residues. The germline gives CDR1 LGHDT, CDR2 YNNKEL (reference sequence). Trimming cost V 5 bases and J 8 bases, with 10 bases left between them.

The CDR3 nucleotides read TGTGCCAGCAGCTTAGCGACAGATACGCAGTATTTT. It translates to CASSLATDTQYF. J is TRBJ2-3 and V is TRBV7-8, with D unresolved. The CDR3 contains 12 residues. V lost 0 bases to trimming and J lost 3 bases, with 1 base between them. Germline V lookup: CDR1 SGHVS, CDR2 FQNEAQ.

The chain uses TRBV11-2 and TRBJ1-2; 11 nucleotides line up with TRBD1. CDR1 SGHAT and CDR2 FQNNGV come from the germline V gene. This CDR3 region has 15 residues. Trimming at V came to 0 bases and at J to 6 bases, leaving 3 bases not matched to a gene. The CDR3 DNA sequence: TGTGCCAGCAGCTTAGAAGGGGACAGGGGGAATGGCTACACCTTC. Amino acids: CASSLEGDRGNGYTF.

The chain has TRBV29-1 and TRBJ2-1; 9 bases are a match to TRBD1. Trimming removed 4 bases from V and 15 bases from J; junction bases left unmatched: 7. The germline V gene has CDR1 SQVTM and CDR2 ANQGSEA. CDR3 size: 11 residues. In DNA form, the CDR3 reads TGCAGCGTTGGGCGGGACAGGGTTCTGTTCTTC. This translates into CSVGRDRVLFF.

The rearrangement uses TRBV19 and TRBJ2-2; D is tentatively TRBD1 or TRBD2 (5 bases each). Germline loops: CDR1 LNHDA, CDR2 SQIVND (reference sequence). Trimming stripped 7 bases from V and 4 bases from J, with 19 bases between. CDR3 length: 16 amino acids. CDR3 DNA: TGTGCCAGTACCCTATTACAAGGGACGGGCACCGGGGAGCTGTTTTTT. Residues: CASTLLQGTGTGELFF.

This clone was counted a single time. The gene calls are TRBV7-3 and TRBJ2-7, with TRBD1 as a possible D gene (6 bases). Germline assignment: CDR1 SGHTA and CDR2 FQGTGA. V gave up 3 bases and J gave up 4 bases, with 10 bases separating them. This CDR3 region has 13 residues. The DNA of the CDR3 is TGTGCCAGCAGCTTGATCAGGGGTTACGAGCAGTACTTC. This sequence encodes CASSLIRGYEQYF.

The chain carries TRBV6-5 and TRBJ1-5; the match to TRBD1 covers 8 bases. Unmatched junction bases numbered 4, after V lost 5 bases and J lost 1 base. Germline lookup yields CDR1 MNHEY and CDR2 SVGAGI. The CDR3 sequence is 15 residues long. This CDR3 reads CASSRTGWSNQPQHF. CDR3 nucleotide sequence: TGTGCCAGCAGTCGGACAGGGTGGAGCAATCAGCCCCAGCATTTT.

The chain combines TRBV4-2 with TRBJ1-1, with unresolved D. Germline V CDR1 and CDR2: LGHNA, YNFKEQ. The CDR3 contains 14 residues. Trimming took 0 bases from V and 6 from J, leaving 11 bases between them. The CDR3 spells CASSQDGGSPEAFF. CDR3 DNA: TGTGCCAGCAGCCAAGATGGTGGGAGCCCTGAAGCTTTCTTT.

The chain combines TRBV7-9 with TRBJ1-6; no clear D gene. There are 14 residues in the CDR3. The V and J ends lost 3 bases and 10 bases respectively, with 13 bases between them. Per the germline V gene, CDR1 is SEHNR and CDR2 is FQNEAQ (reference sequence). CDR3: CASSFKVPDSPLHF. CDR3 nucleotide sequence: TGTGCCAGCAGCTTCAAAGTTCCGGACTCACCCCTCCACTTT.

The V call is TRBV5-1, the J call TRBJ2-5; D unclear. The CDR3 runs to 14 residues. The V gene's germline CDR1 is SGHRS and CDR2 YFSETQ. The V end was cut by 0 bases, the J end by 5 bases, with 11 bases between. Here the CDR3 reads CASSLAAGGETQYF. The DNA of the CDR3 is TGCGCCAGCAGCTTGGCGGCAGGTGGGGAGACCCAGTACTTC.

The chain recombines TRBV19 with TRBJ1-2; 8 bases line up with TRBD1. Germline CDR1 LNHDA, CDR2 SQIVND (reference sequence). V lost 6 bases to trimming and J lost 4 bases; unmatched junction nucleotides: 1. The CDR3 runs 12 residues. The CDR3 DNA is TGTGCCAGTAGCGACAGGGGCTATGGCTACACCTTC. Translation gives CASSDRGYGYTF.

The chain joins TRBV11-2 to TRBJ1-6; 8 bases align to TRBD1. J lost 7 bases, V lost 3 bases, and 2 bases had no gene match. The CDR3 totals 14 residues. Germline lookup yields CDR1 SGHAT and CDR2 FQNNGV. This CDR3 reads CASSLTGENSPLHF. The CDR3 DNA reads TGTGCCAGCAGCTTGACAGGGGAGAATTCACCCCTCCACTTT.

The chain recombines TRBV25-1 with TRBJ1-3; D remains unclear. The CDR3 has 15 amino acids. The germline CDR1 and CDR2 sequences are MGHDK and SYGVNS. V was trimmed by 3 bases and J by 0 bases, leaving 9 bases between them. Here the CDR3 DNA reads TGTGCCAGCAGTGACCCGATAGTCTCTGGAAACACCATATATTTT. It is translated as CASSDPIVSGNTIYF.

This chain joins TRBV10-3 and TRBJ1-2; tentative D call: TRBD1 (6 bases). Germline V lookup: CDR1 ENHRY, CDR2 SYGVKD. The germline V and J ends were trimmed by 5 bases and 4 bases, with 11 bases remaining between them. This CDR3 is 13 amino acids long. The CDR3 nucleotides read TGTGCCATCAGTTCACAACAGGGCTATGGCTACACCTTC. Its protein is CAISSQQGYGYTF.

The genes are TRBV6-5 and TRBJ2-2; no reliable D call. V lost 2 bases and J 3 bases, leaving 10 bases between the germline ends. CDR1 is MNHEY, CDR2 SVGAGI, per germline. The CDR3 runs to 15 residues. CDR3 sequence: CASSYRPRDTGELFF. The CDR3 bases are TGTGCCAGCAGTTACCGACCTAGGGACACCGGGGAGCTGTTTTTT.

This sequence joins TRBV28 and TRBJ2-7; 11 bases are a match to TRBD2. V gave up 10 bases and J gave up 5 bases; unmatched junction bases: 4. The CDR3 spans 12 residues. Per the germline V gene, CDR1 is MDHEN and CDR2 is SYDVKM. CDR3 in amino acids: CATGLAEDEQYF. In DNA form, the CDR3 reads TGTGCCACGGGACTAGCGGAAGACGAGCAGTACTTC.

The V gene is TRBV6-2 or TRBV6-3, the J gene TRBJ2-7, with unresolved D. Germline values: CDR1 MNHEY, CDR2 SVGEGT. CDR3 length equals 13 residues. Trimming took 5 bases from V and 1 from J, leaving 9 bases between them. CDR3 amino acids: CASSGRLSYEQYF. The CDR3 nucleotides read TGTGCCAGCAGTGGTAGGCTGTCCTACGAGCAGTACTTC.

The V and J genes are TRBV6-5 and TRBJ1-1; D is unclear. There are 11 residues in the CDR3. CDR1 MNHEY and CDR2 SVGAGI come from the germline V gene. Trimming took off 7 bases at V and 11 bases at J, with 14 bases between the two ends. CDR3 nucleotides: TGTGCCAGCAATCAGATAGGGTTGGCTTTCTTT. Its translation: CASNQIGLAFF.

The J gene is TRBJ2-1, the V gene TRBV7-2; 8 bases are shared with TRBD2. The CDR3 loop spans 15 amino acids. Germline trimming cut 6 bases from V and 0 bases from J; bases unmatched to any gene: 4. Germline-derived CDR1 and CDR2 are SGHTA and FQGNSA. As DNA, the CDR3 is TGTGCCAGCAGAACCGGGACTAGCTCCTACAATGAGCAGTTCTTC. It is translated as CASRTGTSSYNEQFF.

The chain recombines TRBV7-2 with TRBJ1-2, with D tentatively TRBD1 (5 bases). The V gene's germline CDR1 is SGHTA and CDR2 FQGNSA. V lost 0 bases to trimming and J lost 6 bases, with 14 bases between them. The CDR3 runs 15 residues. The CDR3 sequence: CASSLAGEVGNGYTF. CDR3 DNA: TGTGCCAGCAGCTTAGCAGGGGAGGTGGGGAATGGCTACACCTTC.